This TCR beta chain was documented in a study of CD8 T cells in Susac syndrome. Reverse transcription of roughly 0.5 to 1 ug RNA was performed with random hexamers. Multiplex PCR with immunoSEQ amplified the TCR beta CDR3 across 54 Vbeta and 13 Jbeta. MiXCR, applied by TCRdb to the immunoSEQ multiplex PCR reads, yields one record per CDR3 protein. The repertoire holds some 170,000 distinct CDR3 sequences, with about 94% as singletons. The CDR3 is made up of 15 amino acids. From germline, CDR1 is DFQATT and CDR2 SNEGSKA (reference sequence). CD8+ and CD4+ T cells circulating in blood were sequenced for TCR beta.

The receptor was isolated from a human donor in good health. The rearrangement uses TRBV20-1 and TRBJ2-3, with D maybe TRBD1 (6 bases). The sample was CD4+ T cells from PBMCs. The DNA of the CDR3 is TGCAGCGTCCCGATGGGGGCTGGGGGCTCAGATACGCAGTATTTT. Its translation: CSVPMGAGGSDTQYF.